The following is a T cell receptor (beta chain) sequence with its context. These data belong to a study of blood T cell repertoires in COVID-19. Across the whole study: Samples came from the United States, Italy and Spain, spanning acute and convalescent COVID-19.

Sequencing was performed with immunoSEQ multiplex PCR; in TCRdb, only in-frame clones are kept and a portion is missing. The sample lists approximately 200,000 clones; roughly four fifths were seen once. Residents of approximately 25 US areas, aged roughly 18 to 89 years, made up the participants. V lost 3 bases and J lost 4, with 13 bases in between. Germline values: CDR1 SGHRS, CDR2 YFSETQ. CDR3 length: 14 amino acids. The J gene is TRBJ1-1, the V gene TRBV5-1; perhaps TRBD1 as D (6 bases). The sample consisted of PBMCs or T cells enriched from blood (not recorded which). The TCR comes from a man aged 40-55 years who had recovered from COVID-19. The CDR3 loop is CASSSGGWGTEAFF. The CDR3 DNA sequence: TGCGCCAGCAGCTCTGGGGGCTGGGGCACTGAAGCTTTCTTT.